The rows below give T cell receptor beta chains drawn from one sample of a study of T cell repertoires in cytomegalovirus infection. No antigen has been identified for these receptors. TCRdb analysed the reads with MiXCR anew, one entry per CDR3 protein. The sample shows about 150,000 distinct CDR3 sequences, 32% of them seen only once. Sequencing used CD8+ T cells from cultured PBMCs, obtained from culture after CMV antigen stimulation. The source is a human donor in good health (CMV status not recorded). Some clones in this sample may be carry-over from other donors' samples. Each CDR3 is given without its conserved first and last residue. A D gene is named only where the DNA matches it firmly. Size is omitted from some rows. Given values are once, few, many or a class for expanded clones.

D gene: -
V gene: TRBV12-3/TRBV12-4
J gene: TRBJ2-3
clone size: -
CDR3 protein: ASSPSQPTDTQY

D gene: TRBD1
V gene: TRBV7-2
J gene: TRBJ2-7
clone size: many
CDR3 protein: ASSLAVAGGRYEQY

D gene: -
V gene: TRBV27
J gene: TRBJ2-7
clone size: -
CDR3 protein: ASSLSLRYEQY

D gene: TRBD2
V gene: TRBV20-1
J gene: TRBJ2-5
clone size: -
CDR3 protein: SARGSGLAGGTETQY

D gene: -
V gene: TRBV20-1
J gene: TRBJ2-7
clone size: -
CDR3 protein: SARDYVGLSYEQY

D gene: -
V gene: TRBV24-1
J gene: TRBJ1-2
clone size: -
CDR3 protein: ATSDAPDPGPYGYT

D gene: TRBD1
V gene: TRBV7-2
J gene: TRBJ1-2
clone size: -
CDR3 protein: ASSLGRGAYGYT

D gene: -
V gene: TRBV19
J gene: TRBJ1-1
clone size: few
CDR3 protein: ASTLGVTEAF

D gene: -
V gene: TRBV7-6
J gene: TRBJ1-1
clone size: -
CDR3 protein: ASIKNLGTENTEAF

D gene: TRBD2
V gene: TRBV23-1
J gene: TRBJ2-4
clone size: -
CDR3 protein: ASSQSGGLGQLAKNIQY

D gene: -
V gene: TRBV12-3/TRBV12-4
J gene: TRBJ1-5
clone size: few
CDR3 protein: ASSLDSQPQH

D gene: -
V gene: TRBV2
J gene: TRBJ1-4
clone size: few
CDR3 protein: ASSDVNDGPNEKLF

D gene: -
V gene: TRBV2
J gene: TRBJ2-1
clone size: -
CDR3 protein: ASSVPREDNEQF

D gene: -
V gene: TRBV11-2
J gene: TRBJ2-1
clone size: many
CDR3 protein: ASSSPGEKNSYNEQF

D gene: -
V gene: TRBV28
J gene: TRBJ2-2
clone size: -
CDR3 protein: ASSLSGQLELF

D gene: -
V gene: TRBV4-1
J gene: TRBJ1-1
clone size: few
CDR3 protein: ASSQDPTEAF

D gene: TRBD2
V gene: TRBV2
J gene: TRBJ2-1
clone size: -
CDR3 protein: ASSGPSGGPVDEQF

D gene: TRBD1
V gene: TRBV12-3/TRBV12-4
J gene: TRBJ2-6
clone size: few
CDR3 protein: ASSPRTGTSGGANVLT

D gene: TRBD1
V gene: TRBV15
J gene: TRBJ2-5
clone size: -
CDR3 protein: ATSRGQPYQETQY

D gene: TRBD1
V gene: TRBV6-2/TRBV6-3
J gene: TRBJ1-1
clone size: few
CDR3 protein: ASIRGQGATEAF

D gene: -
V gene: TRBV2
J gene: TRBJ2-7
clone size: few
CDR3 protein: ASSENLGTYYEQY

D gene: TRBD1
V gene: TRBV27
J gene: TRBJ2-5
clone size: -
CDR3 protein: ASSSQGYQETQY

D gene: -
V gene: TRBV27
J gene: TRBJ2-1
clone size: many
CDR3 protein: ASSLQGTPNEQF

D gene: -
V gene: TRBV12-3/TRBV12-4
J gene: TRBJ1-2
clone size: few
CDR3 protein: ASSTGARGYT

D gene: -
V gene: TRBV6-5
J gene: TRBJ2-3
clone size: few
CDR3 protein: ASSTPGDNTDTQY

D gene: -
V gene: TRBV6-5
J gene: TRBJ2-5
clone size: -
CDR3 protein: ASRGTGSETQY

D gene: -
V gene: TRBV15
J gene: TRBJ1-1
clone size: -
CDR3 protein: ATSRDPAGEAF

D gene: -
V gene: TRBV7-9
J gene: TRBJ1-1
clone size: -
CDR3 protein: ASSPMNTEAF

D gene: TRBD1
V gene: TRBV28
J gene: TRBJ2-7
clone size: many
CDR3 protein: ASSLLYVGTGKYEQY

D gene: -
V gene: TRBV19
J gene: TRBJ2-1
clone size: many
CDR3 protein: ASSMTFPSYNEQF

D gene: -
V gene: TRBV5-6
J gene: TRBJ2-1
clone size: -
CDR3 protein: ASSLGLVYNEQF

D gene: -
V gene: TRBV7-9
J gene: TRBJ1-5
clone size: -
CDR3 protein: ASSDGAKPQH

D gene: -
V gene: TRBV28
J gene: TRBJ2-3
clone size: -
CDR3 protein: ASSHRGGTDTQY

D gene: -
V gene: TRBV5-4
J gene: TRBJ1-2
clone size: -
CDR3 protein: ASTTLVGAAYGYT

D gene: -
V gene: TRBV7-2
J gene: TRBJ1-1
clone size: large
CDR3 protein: ASSLTANTEAF